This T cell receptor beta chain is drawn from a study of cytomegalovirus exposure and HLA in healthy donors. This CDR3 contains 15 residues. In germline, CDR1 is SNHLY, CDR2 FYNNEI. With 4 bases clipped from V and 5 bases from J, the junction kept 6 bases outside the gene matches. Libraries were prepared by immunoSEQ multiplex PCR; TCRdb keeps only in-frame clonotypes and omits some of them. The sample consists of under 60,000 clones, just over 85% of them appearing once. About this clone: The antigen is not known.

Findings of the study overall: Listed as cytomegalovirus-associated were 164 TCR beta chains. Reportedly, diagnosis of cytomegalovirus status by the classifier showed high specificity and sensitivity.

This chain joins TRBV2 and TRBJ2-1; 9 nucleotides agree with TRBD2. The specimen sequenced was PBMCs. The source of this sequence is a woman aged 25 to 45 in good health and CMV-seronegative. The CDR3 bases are TGTGCCAGCAGTGGCGGGATAGCGGGAGACAATGAGCAGTTCTTC. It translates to CASSGGIAGDNEQFF.